The rows below give T cell receptor beta chains drawn from one sample of a study of blood T cell repertoires in COVID-19. Clones were read by immunoSEQ multiplex PCR, and TCRdb kept only the in-frame ones, dropping some. The sample yields 150,000 to 200,000 clones, around four fifths seen once. The source material was PBMCs or T cells enriched from blood (not recorded which). The receptors stem from a woman aged 45-65 years who had recovered from COVID-19. Each CDR3 is given with its conserved first and last residue. The D gene is left open where the match is weak. The listing skips clone size in some rows; elsewhere it reads once, few, many or a size class.

size | J | D | V | CDR3 | DNA
once | TRBJ1-6 | NA | TRBV3-1/TRBV3-2 | CASSQDRGTLHF | TGTGCCAGCAGCCAAGATAGGGGAACCCTCCACTTT
NA | TRBJ1-1 | TRBD1 | TRBV20-1 | CSADRGTEAFF | TGCAGTGCAGACAGGGGCACTGAAGCTTTCTTT
NA | TRBJ1-2 | TRBD1 | TRBV7-9 | CASSLTGQGLLYGYTF | TGTGCCAGCAGCTTAACTGGACAGGGCCTCCTCTATGGCTACACCTTC
NA | TRBJ1-2 | TRBD1 | TRBV10-3 | CAISHLQGTYGYTF | TGTGCCATCAGCCACCTACAGGGGACCTATGGCTACACCTTC
NA | TRBJ1-5 | NA | TRBV3-1/TRBV3-2 | CASSQGLSQGFQPQHF | TGTGCCAGCAGCCAAGGGTTGTCACAGGGATTTCAGCCCCAGCATTTT
NA | TRBJ2-3 | TRBD2 | TRBV19 | CATSGGAVTDTQYF | TGTGCCACAAGCGGGGGGGCGGTGACAGATACGCAGTATTTT
NA | TRBJ1-5 | TRBD1 | TRBV5-4 | CASSLDRGEAQPQHF | TGTGCCAGCAGCTTGGACAGGGGCGAAGCTCAGCCCCAGCATTTT
few | TRBJ1-3 | TRBD1 | TRBV4-2 | CASSQGSRQGRGHTIYF | TGTGCCAGCAGCCAAGGCTCCAGACAGGGACGCGGCCACACCATATATTTT
NA | TRBJ1-5 | NA | TRBV12-3/TRBV12-4 | CASSFSGNQPQHF | TGTGCCAGCAGTTTTTCTGGCAATCAGCCCCAGCATTTT
few | TRBJ1-1 | NA | TRBV6-5 | CASSTYGLRPEAFF | TGTGCCAGCAGTACCTACGGACTACGGCCTGAAGCTTTCTTT
NA | TRBJ1-5 | NA | TRBV7-9 | CASSLGFQGNQPQHF | TGTGCCAGCAGCTTAGGATTTCAGGGAAATCAGCCCCAGCATTTT
NA | TRBJ2-5 | TRBD1 | TRBV2 | CAGGKGTEETQYF | TGTGCCGGGGGAAAAGGGACAGAAGAGACCCAGTACTTC
NA | TRBJ2-7 | NA | TRBV6-6 | CASSYSGKPNEQYF | TGTGCCAGCAGTTACTCGGGCAAGCCAAACGAGCAGTACTTC
NA | TRBJ1-5 | TRBD1 | TRBV6-2/TRBV6-3 | CASSLDVDRAWPQHF | TGTGCCAGCAGTCTCGACGTGGACAGGGCATGGCCCCAGCATTTT
NA | TRBJ2-4 | TRBD2 | TRBV3-1/TRBV3-2 | CASSLGLAGLRLAKNIQYF | TGTGCCAGCAGCCTGGGACTAGCGGGCCTACGGCTAGCCAAAAACATTCAGTACTTC
NA | TRBJ1-6 | NA | TRBV21-1 | CASTGGGRNSPLHF | TGTGCCAGCACGGGAGGGGGCAGGAATTCACCCCTCCACTTT
NA | TRBJ1-1 | NA | TRBV6-5 | CASSYDNPNTEAFF | TGTGCCAGCAGTTATGACAATCCGAACACTGAAGCTTTCTTT
NA | TRBJ1-5 | NA | TRBV19 | CASRVGNQPQHF | TGTGCCAGCAGGGTGGGAAATCAGCCCCAGCATTTT
few | TRBJ1-2 | NA | TRBV6-2/TRBV6-3 | CASSPTRVNYGYTF | TGTGCCAGCAGCCCTACACGGGTTAACTATGGCTACACCTTC
NA | TRBJ1-5 | TRBD1 | TRBV6-5 | CASSPDRVSNQPQHF | TGTGCCAGCAGTCCGGACAGGGTGAGCAATCAGCCCCAGCATTTT
NA | TRBJ2-1 | NA | TRBV6-2/TRBV6-3 | CASSYSPRDNEQFF | TGTGCCAGCAGTTACTCCCCGAGGGACAATGAGCAGTTCTTC
NA | TRBJ2-7 | TRBD2 | TRBV27 | CASSLAGGPGLADSYEQYF | TGTGCCAGCAGTTTGGCCGGAGGACCGGGACTAGCGGATTCCTACGAGCAGTACTTC
NA | TRBJ2-7 | TRBD1 | TRBV19 | CASSSHGQGNYEQYF | TGTGCCAGTAGTTCCCACGGACAGGGAAACTACGAGCAGTACTTC
NA | TRBJ2-7 | NA | TRBV6-1 | CASSEASGIRTYEQYF | TGTGCCAGCAGTGAAGCGTCAGGGATTCGCACCTACGAGCAGTACTTC
NA | TRBJ2-7 | NA | TRBV11-1 | CASSLDRRDYEQYF | TGTGCCAGCAGCTTAGATCGGCGGGACTACGAGCAGTACTTC
NA | TRBJ2-7 | NA | TRBV4-3 | CASSQDLLAGSYEQYF | TGCGCCAGCAGCCAAGATTTACTAGCAGGCTCCTACGAGCAGTACTTC
NA | TRBJ2-5 | TRBD2 | TRBV28 | CASTEGLAGTQETQYF | TGTGCCAGTACGGAGGGACTAGCGGGCACCCAAGAGACCCAGTACTTC
NA | TRBJ1-1 | NA | TRBV18 | CASSPSDTSTAFF | TGTGCCAGCTCACCCTCGGACACTTCGACAGCTTTCTTT
NA | TRBJ2-3 | TRBD2 | TRBV25-1 | CASRWGGSWDTQYF | TGTGCCAGCCGCTGGGGCGGGAGCTGGGATACGCAGTATTTT
NA | TRBJ1-2 | TRBD1 | TRBV24-1 | CATQDRGGDYTF | TGTGCCACCCAAGACAGGGGCGGCGACTACACCTTC
NA | TRBJ1-2 | NA | TRBV6-5 | CASSPRPGYGYTF | TGTGCCAGCAGCCCCAGACCGGGGTATGGCTACACCTTC
NA | TRBJ2-2 | TRBD2 | TRBV10-3 | CAISNRGGTGELFF | TGTGCCATCTCAAACCGGGGGGGGACCGGGGAGCTGTTTTTT
NA | TRBJ1-5 | NA | TRBV6-5 | CASSVGVSDRQPQHF | TGTGCCAGCTCCGTGGGAGTTTCGGATAGACAGCCCCAGCATTTT
once | TRBJ1-5 | NA | TRBV25-1 | CASSDPAGSNQPQHF | TGTGCCAGCAGTGATCCTGCAGGGAGCAATCAGCCCCAGCATTTT
NA | TRBJ2-3 | TRBD1 | TRBV10-2 | CASSESGTGGPPSTDTQYF | TGCGCCAGCAGTGAGTCCGGGACAGGGGGTCCACCAAGCACAGATACGCAGTATTTT
once | TRBJ1-1 | NA | TRBV9 | CASSVVGANTEAFF | TGTGCCAGCAGCGTAGTGGGAGCGAACACTGAAGCTTTCTTT
NA | TRBJ1-2 | NA | TRBV5-8 | CASSLEVNLSRYLYGYTF | TGTGCCAGCAGCTTGGAAGTAAACCTCTCACGCTATCTCTATGGCTACACCTTC
NA | TRBJ1-3 | NA | TRBV28 | CASRGPGDSGNTIYF | TGTGCCAGCAGGGGACCGGGGGACTCTGGAAACACCATATATTTT
NA | TRBJ1-4 | NA | TRBV19 | CASSIVGTTNEKLFF | TGTGCCAGTAGTATTGTCGGGACAACTAATGAAAAACTGTTTTTT
NA | TRBJ1-6 | TRBD1 | TRBV28 | CASRTGSSPLHF | TGTGCCAGCAGGACAGGGAGCTCACCCCTCCACTTT
NA | TRBJ2-7 | TRBD1 | TRBV4-3 | CASSQDRQGYEQYF | TGCGCCAGCAGCCAAGATCGACAGGGCTACGAGCAGTACTTC
NA | TRBJ2-4 | TRBD2 | TRBV19 | CASSIGLAGGLAKNIQYF | TGTGCCAGTAGTATCGGACTAGCGGGAGGGCTAGCCAAAAACATTCAGTACTTC
NA | TRBJ2-4 | NA | TRBV10-3 | CAIMFTGPFPKNIQYF | TGTGCCATCATGTTCACAGGACCCTTTCCCAAAAACATTCAGTACTTC
NA | TRBJ1-5 | TRBD1 | TRBV29-1 | CSVGNRGDQPQHF | TGCAGCGTTGGGAACAGGGGGGATCAGCCCCAGCATTTT
NA | TRBJ1-6 | NA | TRBV5-1 | CASSTTSSYNSPLHF | TGCGCCAGCAGCACCACAAGCTCCTATAATTCACCCCTCCACTTT
few | TRBJ1-2 | NA | TRBV7-9 | CASSLVSVDGYTF | TGTGCCAGCAGCTTAGTATCGGTTGATGGCTACACCTTC
NA | TRBJ2-1 | NA | TRBV27 | CASGGPYNEQFF | TGTGCCAGCGGGGGCCCATACAATGAGCAGTTCTTC
NA | TRBJ2-1 | TRBD2 | TRBV11-2 | CASSWTSGGYNEQFF | TGTGCCAGCAGCTGGACTAGCGGGGGCTACAATGAGCAGTTCTTC
NA | TRBJ1-2 | TRBD1 | TRBV27 | CASRMTGSGIGYTF | TGTGCCAGCAGAATGACAGGGAGCGGCATCGGCTACACCTTC
NA | TRBJ2-3 | TRBD2 | TRBV7-9 | CASISGGRSLFNADTQYF | TGTGCCAGCATATCCGGCGGGAGGTCCCTTTTTAATGCAGATACGCAGTATTTT
NA | TRBJ1-1 | TRBD1 | TRBV6-5 | CASSYRQGDEAFF | TGTGCCAGCAGTTACAGGCAGGGGGATGAAGCTTTCTTT
NA | TRBJ1-5 | NA | TRBV6-2/TRBV6-3 | CASSYEGVNQPQHF | TGTGCCAGCAGTTACGAAGGGGTGAACCAGCCCCAGCATTTT
once | TRBJ1-3 | TRBD1 | TRBV2 | CASSGDSANTIYF | TGTGCCAGCAGTGGGGACAGCGCAAACACCATATATTTT
many | TRBJ2-5 | TRBD1 | TRBV7-9 | CASSSRGPETQYF | TGTGCCAGCAGCTCCAGGGGGCCGGAGACCCAGTACTTC